Presented here are 2 T cell receptor beta chains from one specimen sequenced in a study of OX40 agonist ivuxolimab in advanced cancers. Clones were read by immunoSEQ multiplex PCR, and TCRdb kept only the in-frame ones, dropping some. Of tens of thousands of clones listed, roughly nine tenths are singletons. The material sequenced was CD4+ or CD8+ T cells sorted from blood, taken in a trial of the OX40 agonist ivuxolimab. These receptor sequences come from an adult with an advanced solid tumor such as melanoma, head and neck, liver or kidney cancer.

The chain has TRBV29-1 and TRBJ1-3, with D possibly matching TRBD1 (6 bases). The CDR3 is 13 amino acids. Germline lookup yields CDR1 SQVTM and CDR2 ANQGSEA. The V and J ends lost 6 bases and 7 bases respectively, with 16 bases between them. In DNA, the CDR3 is TGCAGCGTGGCCGGGAGCACAGGGAACACCATATATTTT. It yields the protein CSVAGSTGNTIYF.

This clone has just one count. The chain couples TRBV13 to TRBJ2-5; the D gene could be TRBD1 or TRBD2 (5 bases each). The DNA end is more similar to TRBJ2-7, so the J call may be wrong. Looked up from germline, CDR1 is PRHDT and CDR2 is FYEKMQ (reference sequence). This CDR3 has 14 amino acids. The CDR3 bases are TGTGCCAGCAGCTCTGGGACGATACACTACGAGCAGTACTTC. Its translation is CASSSGTIHYEQYF.